These T cell receptor beta chains were read from a single sample in a study of blood T cell repertoires in COVID-19. Clones were read by immunoSEQ multiplex PCR, and TCRdb kept only the in-frame ones, dropping some. The sample yields about 78,000 clones, around nine tenths seen once. The sequenced sample consisted of peripheral blood. These receptors were collected from a woman between 55 and 75 years old with acute or convalescent COVID-19. Both conserved end residues are part of each CDR3. Fields, in order: D gene, V gene, J gene, clone size, CDR3 protein, CDR3 DNA. The D gene is left open where the match is weak. The size field is filled for only some rows; it gives once, few, many or a size class.

D: TRBD1
V: TRBV19
J: TRBJ1-1
size: NA
CDR3: CASSIGQGGEAFF
DNA: TGTGCCAGTAGTATCGGACAGGGCGGTGAAGCTTTCTTT

D: NA
V: TRBV6-1
J: TRBJ2-1
size: NA
CDR3: CASSELTSSNEQFF
DNA: TGTGCCAGCAGTGAATTAACTAGCAGCAATGAGCAGTTCTTC

D: TRBD1
V: TRBV4-2
J: TRBJ1-5
size: NA
CDR3: CASSQEGQGHQPQHF
DNA: TGTGCCAGCAGCCAAGAGGGACAGGGGCATCAGCCCCAGCATTTT

D: NA
V: TRBV6-2/TRBV6-3
J: TRBJ2-7
size: NA
CDR3: CASSRNSLPGSYSGEQYF
DNA: TGTGCCAGCAGTCGGAACTCCCTGCCGGGATCCTATTCCGGTGAGCAGTACTTC

D: TRBD1
V: TRBV7-2
J: TRBJ1-1
size: NA
CDR3: CASSSLTGRGWGTEAFF
DNA: TGTGCCAGCAGCTCATTGACAGGGAGAGGATGGGGCACTGAAGCTTTCTTT

D: NA
V: TRBV28
J: TRBJ1-5
size: NA
CDR3: CASSRTIFESQHF
DNA: TGTGCCAGCAGCCGGACTATTTTTGAGTCCCAGCATTTT

D: NA
V: TRBV4-2
J: TRBJ2-1
size: NA
CDR3: CASSLKLGHNNEQFF
DNA: TGTGCCAGCAGCCTAAAGTTGGGACATAACAATGAGCAGTTCTTC

D: NA
V: TRBV2
J: TRBJ1-3
size: once
CDR3: CASSEDRSRGNTIYF
DNA: TGTGCCAGCAGTGAAGATAGGAGCCGTGGAAACACCATATATTTT

D: TRBD2
V: TRBV4-1
J: TRBJ2-1
size: NA
CDR3: CASSPGTSGGIIYNEQFF
DNA: TGCGCCAGCAGCCCCGGGACTAGCGGGGGAATTATCTACAATGAGCAGTTCTTC

D: TRBD2
V: TRBV7-2
J: TRBJ2-5
size: NA
CDR3: CASSSREGRETQYF
DNA: TGTGCCAGCAGCTCTCGGGAGGGGCGGGAGACCCAGTACTTC

D: NA
V: TRBV4-2
J: TRBJ1-2
size: once
CDR3: CASSQGVSGYGYTF
DNA: TGTGCCAGCAGCCAAGGAGTGAGTGGCTATGGCTACACCTTC

D: TRBD2
V: TRBV5-3
J: TRBJ2-1
size: NA
CDR3: CARSRPGSGRGNEQFF
DNA: TGTGCCAGAAGCCGGCCTGGGAGCGGGAGAGGGAATGAGCAGTTCTTC

D: TRBD1
V: TRBV6-5
J: TRBJ1-2
size: NA
CDR3: CASNSGTGYYGYTF
DNA: TGTGCCAGCAACTCTGGGACAGGCTACTATGGCTACACCTTC

D: NA
V: TRBV7-3
J: TRBJ2-7
size: NA
CDR3: CASSLYVREQYF
DNA: TGTGCCAGCAGCTTGTATGTCCGGGAGCAGTACTTC

D: NA
V: TRBV19
J: TRBJ2-7
size: few
CDR3: CASAFRAGQTYEQYF
DNA: TGTGCCAGTGCGTTCAGGGCCGGCCAGACCTACGAGCAGTACTTC

D: NA
V: TRBV2
J: TRBJ1-4
size: NA
CDR3: CASSEGRGTNEKLFF
DNA: TGTGCCAGCAGTGAGGGGAGGGGAACTAATGAAAAACTGTTTTTT

D: NA
V: TRBV4-1
J: TRBJ2-1
size: NA
CDR3: CASSQDLWVAREQFF
DNA: TGCGCCAGCAGCCAAGATCTTTGGGTAGCACGCGAGCAGTTCTTC

D: NA
V: TRBV19
J: TRBJ1-1
size: NA
CDR3: CASSRPGQNTEAFF
DNA: TGTGCCAGTAGTAGACCGGGACAGAACACTGAAGCTTTCTTT

D: NA
V: TRBV30
J: TRBJ1-1
size: NA
CDR3: CAWGLGERNTEAFF
DNA: TGTGCCTGGGGTCTCGGGGAAAGGAACACTGAAGCTTTCTTT

D: NA
V: TRBV11-2
J: TRBJ2-5
size: once
CDR3: CASSLDRETQYF
DNA: TGTGCCAGCAGCTTAGATCGTGAGACCCAGTACTTC

D: TRBD2
V: TRBV4-3
J: TRBJ2-1
size: once
CDR3: CASSQDALAGGSMPYNEQFF
DNA: TGCGCCAGCAGCCAAGACGCCCTAGCGGGGGGGTCGATGCCCTACAATGAGCAGTTCTTC

D: NA
V: TRBV7-2
J: TRBJ1-1
size: NA
CDR3: CASSLGGAEAFF
DNA: TGTGCCAGCAGCTTGGGGGGTGCTGAAGCTTTCTTT

D: NA
V: TRBV5-4
J: TRBJ1-1
size: NA
CDR3: CASRAQGNTEAFF
DNA: TGTGCCAGCAGAGCACAGGGAAACACTGAAGCTTTCTTT

D: TRBD1
V: TRBV27
J: TRBJ1-6
size: NA
CDR3: CASSFQGQGSPLHF
DNA: TGTGCCAGCAGTTTCCAAGGACAGGGTTCACCCCTCCACTTT

D: NA
V: TRBV6-2/TRBV6-3
J: TRBJ2-7
size: NA
CDR3: CASSSPAVSYEQYF
DNA: TGTGCCAGCAGTTCCCCGGCGGTCTCCTACGAGCAGTACTTC

D: TRBD1
V: TRBV7-2
J: TRBJ1-6
size: NA
CDR3: CASSLYPQGHNSPLHF
DNA: TGTGCCAGCAGCTTATACCCACAGGGGCATAATTCACCCCTCCACTTT

D: TRBD1
V: TRBV12-3/TRBV12-4
J: TRBJ1-1
size: NA
CDR3: CASRQQGAVEAFF
DNA: TGTGCCAGCAGACAACAGGGGGCTGTGGAAGCTTTCTTT

D: NA
V: TRBV10-3
J: TRBJ2-3
size: once
CDR3: CAIMEGSGTDTQYF
DNA: TGTGCCATCATGGAGGGGTCGGGCACAGATACGCAGTATTTT

D: NA
V: TRBV7-9
J: TRBJ2-2
size: NA
CDR3: CASSVWGGRTSTGELFF
DNA: TGTGCCAGCAGCGTATGGGGGGGCAGAACCTCCACCGGGGAGCTGTTTTTT

D: NA
V: TRBV7-6
J: TRBJ2-1
size: NA
CDR3: CASSSSSSSYNEQFF
DNA: TGTGCCAGCAGCTCTTCCTCGAGCTCCTACAATGAGCAGTTCTTC

D: TRBD2
V: TRBV4-2
J: TRBJ2-7
size: once
CDR3: CASSQDLGGAGFSNEQYF
DNA: TGTGCCAGCAGCCAAGATTTGGGAGGAGCGGGGTTTTCCAACGAGCAGTACTTC

D: TRBD2
V: TRBV7-9
J: TRBJ2-1
size: NA
CDR3: CASSFLRGGKVREQFF
DNA: TGTGCCAGCAGCTTCTTGCGCGGGGGGAAGGTGCGCGAGCAGTTCTTC